The present T cell receptor beta chain was sequenced within a study of cytomegalovirus exposure and HLA in healthy donors (dated by TCRdb to the late 2010s). About the study as a whole: According to an earlier analysis of a few hundred of the donors, about 179 million T cells yielded over 90 million unique TCR beta sequences and around 300 Gb of sequence data. Roughly 300 gigabases of sequencing data and around 80 million unique TCR sequences made up an early release that covered some 640 HLA-typed donors. Of the roughly 420 genotyped donors, roughly 76% were placed in the genetic ancestry cluster associated with self-reported Caucasian donors. The aim of the study was to test whether cataloging public T cell receptors could identify signatures of past pathogen exposure. The study profiled the T cell repertoires of around 700 subjects by immunosequencing and related them to cytomegalovirus serostatus. In addition to the first cohort of 666 subjects, a separate validation cohort of 120 different subjects was used. High-throughput TCR immunosequencing, statistical association of individual TCRs with disease status, and machine learning were combined to predict cytomegalovirus infection status. To study patterns of TCR occurrence, a later analysis re-analyzed previously published TCR beta repertoires from around 670 donors and added high-resolution HLA genotyping. Rather than using new phenotypic data, the later analysis identified candidate immune exposures from TCR beta sequences and from how often those sequences occurred across donors. An earlier analysis of approximately 580 of the donors used high-throughput TCR beta sequencing to judge whether each TCR beta V gene segment behaved as functional or pseudogenic. Alongside the repertoire data, information on donor age, sex, ethnicity and CMV serostatus was compiled. In a later genetic analysis, genome-wide SNP genotypes for about three fifths of the roughly 670 donors were used, and that subset was treated as a discovery cohort. Every repertoire in the discovery cohort had been generated on one and the same sequencing platform. HLA typing covered class I and class II loci at four-digit resolution. Typing coverage varied by locus: roughly 620-640 donors for A, B, C, DRB1 and DQB1; under 550 for DQA1; over 600 for DPA1; roughly 450 for DPB1. Four to six DR-DQ haplotypes were handled as single units for association and clustering, since linkage in the cohort was strong. Among about 410 genotyped donors of the cohort, an average of around 240,000 unique TCR beta nucleotide sequences was sequenced per donor, of which about 20% were non-productive. Study-wide findings and limitations: A total of about 180 TCR beta chains were listed by the study as associated with cytomegalovirus. Sequencing depth was assumed to be roughly uniform across donors in the presence/absence analyses, though that assumption may not hold. A further reported finding was that TCR beta sequences accurately predicted the HLA-A and HLA-B alleles for most subjects in the first cohort. In both the original and validation cohorts, the classifier was reported to diagnose cytomegalovirus status with high specificity and sensitivity. A later analysis found that TCR association rates varied across HLA loci, with DRB1 alleles showing the most associated TCRs and HLA-C alleles the fewest. In a later genetic analysis, fewer N-insertions in productive TCRs were reported among donors in an Asian-associated ancestry cluster than the approximately 710-donor mean. In an earlier analysis of around 500 of the donors, most TCR beta V segments appeared in productive rearrangements about 90% or about 30% of the time, broadly matching IMGT annotations. In a later analysis, some 18,000 TCR beta sequences were associated with specific HLA alleles at a false discovery rate of 0.05. A later analysis reported that several top co-occurrence clusters appeared linked to parvovirus B19, influenza, CMV and Epstein-Barr virus. Strong co-occurrence of HLA alleles, especially DR and DQ, made assigning TCR associations to individual alleles difficult. Only TCR beta chains were sequenced in this cohort, and the absence of alpha or paired-chain data limited detectable features. Most CMV-associated TCR beta chains appeared to be HLA-restricted in a later analysis, and the HLA associations seemed to be driven largely by CMV exposure. Immune exposure information for the cohort was limited to CMV serostatus. Compared with equally common non-associated chains, HLA-associated TCR beta chains in a later analysis were more clonally expanded and had lower generation probabilities. Correlated functional status among segregating V segments might reflect linkage disequilibrium, but an unknown experimental factor could not be ruled out. Most TCR sequences were seen in very few donors, while some public TCRs were found in many individuals. In a later genetic analysis, a missense DCLRE1C variant was associated with V-gene and J-gene trimming of TCR beta chains, and the association was replicated in an independent cohort. HLA typing was unavailable for some donors at each locus, so association tests used only the typed subset. The 87-base-pair reads could not distinguish some IMGT-functional V segments, including TRBV6-2 and TRBV6-3, so those segments were excluded. According to the authors, the approach could potentially be generalized to other disease states and immunological phenotypes. A cluster of highly shared sequence variants was judged likely to be a technical artifact of the sequencing pipeline. In vitro tests confirmed that three of the cytomegalovirus-associated TCR beta chains recognize cytomegalovirus antigens. Because counts were too low, roughly 18 rarely observed V segments, including chromosome 9 orphons, were left out of the earlier analysis of over 550 of the donors.

This clone was seen more than once but under ten times. What this receptor recognizes is not known. No quality values exist for individual bases; no much larger clone is one base distant. The method behind the library was the immunoSEQ multiplex PCR assay. A mixture of 60 forward primers for TCR Vbeta segments and 13 reverse primers for TCR Jbeta segments was used in the multiplex PCR. A multiplex PCR assay on genomic DNA amplified the CDR3 region of rearranged TCR beta genes. The Illumina HiSeq System was used to sequence the amplified TCR beta libraries as 87-base-pair reads. The published analysis was carried out like this. A later analysis counted approximately 76 million unique TCR beta chains across the 690 or so repertoires, and 10 million to 12 million of these chains were shared by at least two donors. A nearest-neighbor algorithm error-corrected the raw reads and collapsed the reads into unique sequences, merging closely related sequences to remove PCR and sequencing errors. To assign V, D and J gene segments, CDR3 sequences were aligned to IMGT reference sequences. Each retained sequence needed at least a six-nucleotide match to both a V gene segment and a J gene segment. Rearrangements were classified as productive when the CDR3 lacked stop codons and remained in frame with V and J, and all other rearrangements were classified as non-productive. CDR3 was defined by IMGT convention, running from the second conserved V-encoded cysteine to the conserved J-encoded phenylalanine. The earlier analysis of 587 of the donors excluded sequences that lacked an unambiguous match to a single V gene segment. In an earlier analysis of some 590 of the donors, V segments were called functional above 56.7% productive rearrangements and were called segregating when the between-donor standard deviation exceeded 5%. A statistical classification framework was built for diagnosing cytomegalovirus status from the catalog of TCR beta chain sequences. In a later analysis, TCR nucleotide sequences were compared against IMGT/GENE-DB human TR gene sequences so that V and J genes could be assigned. A later analysis assigned CDR3 sequences and most-parsimonious VDJ recombination scenarios with the TCRdist pipeline. In a later analysis, each TCR beta chain was defined by its CDR3 amino acid sequence together with its V-gene family, and reads lacking a unique V-gene family were excluded. As a way to deal with suspected cross-contamination and a sequencing artifact, a later analysis dropped approximately 570 nucleotide sequences that were highly shared and had low generation probability. In a later analysis, a clonal expansion index was calculated for each public chain from normalized within-repertoire ranks of inferred template counts. A later analysis computed generation probabilities with a VDJ recombination model fitted to out-of-frame rearrangements, and checked the results against IGoR. In a later analysis, TCR-TCR, TCR-HLA and TCR-CMV co-occurrence was scored with hypergeometric tests, and a repertoire-size bias correction was applied to TCR pairs. To estimate false discovery rates, a later analysis permuted the HLA or CMV assignments 20 times. In a later analysis, co-occurring TCRs were grouped using DBSCAN, with TCRdist sequence similarity added in when clustering inside HLA-allele-positive subsets. For co-occurrence clustering, repertoires with fewer than 30,000 or more than 120,000 public chains were excluded, along with roughly 5 repertoires with anomalous nucleotide sharing. The table was pulled from immuneACCESS by TCRdb, which kept in-frame rearrangements only. Such tables lose some clones; where checked, under half of the loss comes from unresolved V genes, and the rest has no known cause. That table gives V, J and clone size, and the DNA gave D and trimming. This sample comprises about 300,000 clones, approximately 90% of them detected only once. The top ten clonotypes cover around 3.7% of the sample.

The cohort was made up of 666 healthy bone marrow donors. At the time of sampling, all cohort members were nominally healthy, though unrecorded immune exposures were likely present. The donor was CMV seropositive and belonged to the group of some 290 seropositive cohort members. A peripheral blood sample was provided by each donor, and peripheral blood mononuclear cells were used for TCR beta sequencing. The Qiagen DNeasy Blood Extraction Kit was used to extract genomic DNA from the blood cell samples. CDR1 and CDR2 are read off the germline V gene as SGHAT and FQNNGV. V trim: 6 bases; J trim: 0 bases; unmatched bases: 5. There are 14 amino acids in the CDR3, from cysteine to phenylalanine inclusive. The read is trimmed to its CDR3 DNA, 42 bases read in frame from base 1.

The chain employs TRBV11-2 and TRBJ2-7, and 7 junction bases match TRBD1. This receptor was identified in a man between 40 and 49 years old in good health and CMV-seropositive. What was sequenced was PBMCs. The nucleotide sequence reads TGTGCCAGCAGACGACAGGGCCTCTCCTACGAGCAGTACTTC. The translation is CASRRQGLSYEQYF.